This T cell receptor (beta chain) was identified during a study of blood T cell repertoires in COVID-19. Study in general: From the United States, Italy and Spain came samples of acute and convalescent COVID-19.

The CDR3 sequence is 13 residues long. Trimming took 5 bases from V and 4 from J; bases not matched to a gene: 5. Germline V gene data show CDR1 as MNHEY and CDR2 as SVGAGI. Under the authors' procedure: For nucleated cells, counts were estimated from reference gene primer amplification. The table came from immunoSEQ multiplex PCR; TCRdb's copy has only in-frame clones and leaves some out. V, J and clone size reflect that table, while D and trimming were determined from the DNA. The sample carries 300,000 to 450,000 clones, around 87% recorded once. The sequence came from a woman aged 25 to 45 with COVID-19, enrolled during active disease. Sequencing input: peripheral blood. The chain uses TRBV6-5 and TRBJ2-7, with 7 bases aligning to TRBD1. CDR3 nucleotides: TGTGCCAGCAGTCCAGGGGGAGATTACGAGCAGTACTTC. Encoded protein: CASSPGGDYEQYF.